One and the same sample provided the 25 T cell receptor beta chains below, sequenced in a study of cytomegalovirus exposure and HLA in healthy donors. TCRdb keeps only in-frame clones here, not all; method: immunoSEQ multiplex PCR. The table has about 120,000 clones, approximately 87% seen once; the top ten hold roughly 2%. The sample was PBMCs. These TCRs come from a woman aged 25 to 39 in good health and CMV-seronegative.

The genes are TRBV7-2 and TRBJ2-5; 11 bases are shared with TRBD2. CDR1 is SGHTA, CDR2 FQGNSA, per germline. The CDR3 is 14 residues long. The trim removed 3 bases at V and 5 bases at J, leaving 2 bases unmatched. The CDR3, as DNA: TGTGCCAGCAGCTTCTCTAGCGGGGGGGAGACCCAGTACTTC. Its translation is CASSFSSGGETQYF.

The chain carries TRBV12-5 and TRBJ1-6; 11 bases align to TRBD1. The CDR3 extends over 20 amino acids. CDR1 is LGHNT and CDR2 is FRNRAP in the germline V gene. The V segment lost 0 bases and the J segment 5 bases; nucleotides outside the gene matches: 12. CDR3 region: CASGLVLGDRGISDNSPLHF. The DNA for the CDR3 is TGTGCTAGTGGTTTGGTACTCGGGGACAGGGGGATAAGTGATAATTCACCCCTCCACTTT.

This clone has a single count. The J gene is TRBJ1-5, the V gene TRBV19; 7 bases map to TRBD1. After removal of 4 bases from V and 5 bases from J, the junction contained 5 bases not matched to a gene. CDR1 and CDR2 from the germline V gene are LNHDA and SQIVND (reference sequence). The CDR3 has 14 residues. This chain's CDR3 is CASSTDRQYQPQHF. The CDR3 nucleotides read TGTGCCAGTAGTACGGACAGGCAATATCAGCCCCAGCATTTT.

CDR3 coding DNA: TGTGCCAGCAGAGGACAGGGGTTTCTCCACAATGAGCAGTTCTTC. The encoded protein is CASRGQGFLHNEQFF. The chain combines TRBV6-1 with TRBJ2-1; 9 nucleotides align to TRBD1. The CDR3 is 15 amino acids. With V trimmed by 6 bases and J by 5 bases, 8 bases remained unmatched. Germline assignment: CDR1 MNHNS and CDR2 SASEGT.

This chain uses TRBV7-2 with TRBJ2-3; D ambiguous. Per germline, CDR1 SGHTA and CDR2 FQGNSA. The CDR3 consists of 17 residues. Between the trimmed V and J ends, which lost 5 bases and 4 bases, there was a span of 22 bases. CDR3 in amino acids: CASSPAEVLAWADTQYF. The CDR3 nucleotides read TGTGCCAGCAGCCCGGCGGAAGTCCTTGCTTGGGCAGATACGCAGTATTTT.

The CDR3: CASRPTGGPGQPQHF. The CDR3 DNA sequence: TGTGCCAGTAGGCCAACAGGGGGCCCGGGCCAGCCCCAGCATTTT. This sequence joins TRBV19 and TRBJ1-5; 9 nucleotides match TRBD1. From germline, CDR1 is LNHDA and CDR2 SQIVND (reference sequence). The ends lost 6 bases at V and 7 bases at J; junction bases unmatched: 10. The CDR3 covers 15 residues.

The J gene is TRBJ1-1, the V gene TRBV5-1; TRBD1 aligns across 8 bases. Germline CDR1 is SGHRS and CDR2 is YFSETQ. This CDR3 is built from 13 residues. V shed 5 bases and J 3 bases; nucleotides not matched to a gene: 3. The CDR3 protein is CASRLQGDTEAFF. CDR3 nucleotides: TGCGCCAGCAGGTTACAGGGGGACACTGAAGCTTTCTTT.

V is TRBV10-2 and J is TRBJ2-1; the match to TRBD2 covers 9 bases. CDR1 WSHSY and CDR2 SAAADI come from the germline V gene. The junction had 11 bases not matched to a gene; V was cut back by 5 bases and J by 6 bases. This CDR3 region has 16 residues. The CDR3 sequence is CASSTMAGGSGNEQFF. The CDR3, as DNA: TGCGCCAGCAGTACCATGGCGGGGGGGAGTGGCAATGAGCAGTTCTTC.

V gene TRBV6-1 combines with J gene TRBJ1-6, with D perhaps TRBD1 (5 bases). The germline V and J ends were trimmed by 5 bases and 4 bases, with 12 bases remaining between them. The germline gives CDR1 MNHNS, CDR2 SASEGT. This CDR3 comprises 15 residues. The CDR3 region is CASSNRQIYNSPLHF. The CDR3 coding sequence is TGTGCCAGCAGTAATAGACAGATTTATAATTCACCCCTCCACTTT.

CDR3 coding DNA: TGTGCCAGCAGCCCCCCCCAGAGGACTAATGAAAAACTGTTTTTT. Translation gives CASSPPQRTNEKLFF. V usage is TRBV4-2 and J usage is TRBJ1-4; D is unresolved. Trimming took off 4 bases at V and 2 bases at J, with 11 bases between the two ends. The CDR3 contains 15 residues. Looked up from germline, CDR1 is LGHNA and CDR2 is YNFKEQ.

In DNA, the CDR3 is TGTGCCAGCAGCCTCAGACAGGTTAGCGGGGCGACAGATACGCAGTATTTT. Translating it yields CASSLRQVSGATDTQYF. The chain has TRBV9 and TRBJ2-3; the match to TRBD2 covers 8 bases. This CDR3 comprises 17 residues. The V and J ends lost 4 bases and 3 bases, in that order; junction bases with no gene match: 13. Per germline, CDR1 SGDLS and CDR2 YYNGEE.

This chain links TRBV7-9 with TRBJ1-4, with 11 bases matching TRBD1. Looked up from germline, CDR1 is SEHNR and CDR2 is FQNEAQ (reference sequence). The CDR3 is 17 amino acids. J lost 0 bases, V lost 2 bases, and 2 bases had no gene match. The CDR3 nucleotides read TGTGCCAGCAGCTTACGGACAGGGGGCGCAACTAATGAAAAACTGTTTTTT. The encoded protein is CASSLRTGGATNEKLFF.

The chain recombines TRBV9 with TRBJ2-2; D gene unclear. The CDR3 consists of 13 residues. Deletions cut 6 bases from V and 5 bases from J, with 11 bases between. Germline-derived CDR1 and CDR2 are SGDLS and YYNGEE. The CDR3: CASTPVSTGELFF. The CDR3 DNA follows: TGTGCCAGCACCCCCGTGAGTACCGGGGAGCTGTTTTTT.

The chain links TRBV28 to TRBJ1-1; 10 bases map to TRBD1. Looked up from germline, CDR1 is MDHEN and CDR2 is SYDVKM. With V trimmed by 6 bases and J by 3 bases, 10 bases remained unmatched. The CDR3 has 16 residues. The CDR3 DNA sequence: TGTGCCAGCAGCACCGGACAGGGGGTGTTGTACACTGAAGCTTTCTTT. As protein: CASSTGQGVLYTEAFF.

The V gene is TRBV6-5, the J gene TRBJ2-1, with 9 positions matching TRBD1. The CDR3 runs to 16 residues. Trimming removed 2 bases from V and 3 bases from J; junction bases left unmatched: 5. From germline, CDR1 is MNHEY and CDR2 SVGAGI. CDR3 sequence reads: CASSYLDRGFYNEQFF. The CDR3 nucleotides are TGTGCCAGCAGTTACCTAGACAGGGGGTTCTACAATGAGCAGTTCTTC.

This clone is a singleton in its sample. V is TRBV6-5 and J is TRBJ1-1, with TRBD1 as a possible D gene (6 bases). The CDR3 sequence is 11 residues long. V lost 10 bases and J lost 7, with 13 bases in between. The germline gives CDR1 MNHEY, CDR2 SVGAGI. The CDR3 sequence is CATQGTLEAFF. The CDR3 nucleotides read TGTGCCACCCAGGGGACCCTTGAAGCTTTCTTT.

V and J are TRBV6-5 and TRBJ1-4, with TRBD1 as a possible D gene (5 bases). Trimming cost V 6 bases and J 6 bases, with 14 bases left between them. In germline, CDR1 is MNHEY, CDR2 SVGAGI. The CDR3 is made up of 14 amino acids. The CDR3 DNA reads as TGTGCCAGCAGCAGGGCAGCTCCTGATGAAAAACTGTTTTTT. This encodes CASSRAAPDEKLFF.

This rearrangement joins TRBV5-1 to TRBJ2-5, with 7 bases matching TRBD1. CDR1 SGHRS and CDR2 YFSETQ come from the germline V gene. The CDR3 has 15 amino acids. The trim removed 0 bases at V and 5 bases at J, leaving 7 bases unmatched. CDR3 loop: CASSLGTGAVETQYF. The CDR3 nucleotides are TGCGCCAGCAGCTTGGGTACAGGGGCGGTGGAGACCCAGTACTTC.

The chain uses TRBV6-6 and TRBJ1-2, with a possible D match to TRBD1 (6 bases). The CDR3 contains 13 residues. V dropped 6 bases and J dropped 8 bases, with 16 bases sitting between them. Germline CDR1 reads MNHNY; CDR2 reads SVGAGI (reference sequence). CDR3 sequence (DNA): TGTGCCAGCAGCCAAACAGGGATGGGGGGCTACACCTTC. Protein product: CASSQTGMGGYTF.

The chain is built from TRBV5-4 and TRBJ2-3; 14 positions agree with TRBD2. The CDR3 is 16 amino acids. Germline V gene sequence: CDR1 SGHNT, CDR2 YYREEE (reference sequence). The V and J ends lost 5 bases and 4 bases, in that order; junction bases with no gene match: 6. This CDR3 is CASRPRLAGGPDTQYF. The CDR3, as DNA: TGTGCCAGCAGGCCGAGACTAGCGGGGGGGCCAGATACGCAGTATTTT.

CDR3 DNA: TGTGCCAGCAGAAACAGGGTAAGGGACACTGAAGCTTTCTTT. Residues: CASRNRVRDTEAFF. This chain connects TRBV6-5 to TRBJ1-1; D perhaps matches TRBD1 (6 bases). The CDR3 runs 14 residues. Germline CDR1 and CDR2: MNHEY and SVGAGI. Trimming removed 6 bases from V and 3 bases from J, with 14 bases in between.

This chain joins TRBV29-1 and TRBJ2-7; 7 bases are shared with TRBD2. This CDR3 contains 12 residues. Germline V CDR1 and CDR2: SQVTM, ANQGSEA. The ends lost 7 bases at V and 2 bases at J; junction bases unmatched: 5. The CDR3 sequence is CSAGGGAYEQYF. The CDR3 DNA follows: TGCAGCGCTGGTGGGGGGGCCTACGAGCAGTACTTC.

This clone has a single count. The V call is TRBV28, the J call TRBJ2-2; D is ambiguous. The CDR3 extends over 11 amino acids. Trimming cost V 4 bases and J 8 bases, with 5 bases left between them. Per germline, CDR1 MDHEN and CDR2 SYDVKM. DNA of the CDR3: TGTGCCAGCAGTTCAGGTGGGGAGCTGTTTTTT. It is translated as CASSSGGELFF.

This chain connects TRBV4-2 to TRBJ2-1, with 10 bases lining up with TRBD2. CDR3 length equals 16 residues. Germline V gene lookup returns CDR1 LGHNA and CDR2 YNFKEQ. The V and J ends lost 6 bases and 7 bases, in that order; junction bases with no gene match: 12. Written as DNA, the CDR3 is TGTGCCAGCAGTCCTAAATCTAGCGGGGGTAGTAATGAGCAGTTCTTC. Translation: CASSPKSSGGSNEQFF.

The V call is TRBV10-2, the J call TRBJ2-5, with 11 bases that match TRBD1. The CDR3 loop spans 14 amino acids. With 1 base clipped from V and 5 bases from J, the junction kept 0 bases outside the gene matches. Germline V lookup: CDR1 WSHSY, CDR2 SAAADI. In DNA, the CDR3 is TGCGCCAGCAGTGAGTGGGACAGGGGGGAGACCCAGTACTTC. Translation: CASSEWDRGETQYF.